The 5 T cell receptor beta chains listed next were all sequenced from one sample in a study of technical replicates of blood from several donors. Clones were sequenced by immunoSEQ multiplex PCR, and TCRdb holds only the in-frame ones, with some missing. The sample records some 60,000 clones, about nine tenths being singletons. The sequenced material came from PBMCs. The receptors here all came from a human donor in good health. Some clones in this sample may be carry-over from other donors' samples.

This chain links TRBV7-9 with TRBJ2-7, with 7 bases matching TRBD1. The CDR3 is 15 residues long. CDR1 and CDR2 (germline): SEHNR, FQNEAQ (reference sequence). V dropped 6 bases and J dropped 0; count of bases not matched to a gene: 8. In DNA form, the CDR3 reads TGTGCCAGCAGATCGGCCGCAGGGGGCTCCTACGAGCAGTACTTC. Protein product: CASRSAAGGSYEQYF.

This chain links TRBV4-1 with TRBJ2-7; 11 bases align to TRBD2. The trim removed 1 base at V and 5 bases at J, leaving 4 bases unmatched. CDR1 MGHRA and CDR2 YSYEKL come from the germline V gene. The CDR3 has 15 residues. The CDR3 DNA reads as TGCGCCAGCAGCCAAGTCACTAGCGGGAGCCACGAGCAGTACTTC. Amino acid sequence: CASSQVTSGSHEQYF.

V gene TRBV7-7 combines with J gene TRBJ2-1, with TRBD2 matching over 7 bases. In germline, CDR1 is SSHAT, CDR2 FNYEAQ (reference sequence). Trimming at V came to 5 bases and at J to 10 bases, leaving 11 bases not matched to a gene. The CDR3 spans 14 residues. CDR3 in amino acids: CASSAIQTSQEQFF. The CDR3 bases are TGTGCCAGCAGCGCCATCCAGACTAGCCAAGAGCAGTTCTTC.

The V and J genes are TRBV18 and TRBJ2-3, with 8 nucleotides matching TRBD1. In germline, CDR1 is KGHSH, CDR2 LQKENI. Trimming removed 3 bases from V and 5 bases from J; junction bases left unmatched: 4. This CDR3 has 14 residues. Written as DNA, the CDR3 is TGTGCCAGCTCACCCCAGGGGGCCATAGATACGCAGTATTTT. This codes for CASSPQGAIDTQYF. Based on the CDR3 plus reference TRBV18 and TRBJ2-3, the full variable domain is NAGVMQNPRHLVRRRGQEARLRCSPMKGHSHVYWYRQLPEEGLKFMVYLQKENIIDESGMPKERFSAEFPKEGPSILRIQQVVRGDSAAYFCASSPQGAIDTQYFGPGTRLTVL.

V is TRBV7-9 and J is TRBJ2-2; D is ambiguous. Germline CDR1 and CDR2: SEHNR and FQNEAQ (reference sequence). Trimming removed 6 bases at V and 1 base at J, with 12 bases between. The CDR3 is 15 residues long. CDR3 in DNA: TGTGCCAGCAGTATAGATAACAGGAACACCGGGGAGCTGTTTTTT. It codes for CASSIDNRNTGELFF.